This note documents a single TCR beta chain sequence. Its antigen is unidentified. Unmatched junction bases numbered 6, after V lost 3 bases and J lost 1 base. The CDR3 is made up of 16 amino acids. The germline CDR1 and CDR2 sequences are SGHRS and YFSETQ. This sample was included in a study of cytomegalovirus exposure and HLA in healthy donors. Findings and caveats of the study: Available immune exposure information was restricted to CMV serostatus only. It was confirmed in vitro that a few of the CMV-associated chains were specific for CMV antigens.

Use of 60 Vbeta and 13 Jbeta primers characterized the PCR. Sequenced by immunoSEQ multiplex PCR; TCRdb stores in-frame clones only, minus some. The sample is made up of around 40,000 clones, and the top ten hold over 1% of it. The V gene is TRBV5-1, the J gene TRBJ2-1; 8 positions match TRBD2. This receptor was taken from a man aged 30-40 years in good health and CMV-seronegative. The sequenced sample consisted of PBMCs. CDR3 sequence: CASSSRTSSSYNEQFF. For the CDR3, the DNA is TGCGCCAGCAGCTCCCGGACTAGCTCTTCCTACAATGAGCAGTTCTTC.